This section outlines one TCR beta chain sequence together with its context. Its matching antigen is unknown. After 5'RACE with constant-segment primers, TCR alpha and TCR beta cDNA libraries carrying sample barcodes and UMIs were obtained. TCRdb ran MiXCR on the 5' RACE reads and lists one entry per CDR3 protein. The profile shows roughly 600,000 distinct CDR3 sequences, over 15% of them singletons. These data come from a study of T-cell memory formation after mild COVID-19. Whole-study results and caveats: The appearance of some responding clones in pre-infection memory suggested that cross-reactive memory joined. Later expanders leaned CD4+, whereas clones that contracted between day 15 and 85 were balanced CD4/CD8.

This sequence originates from an adult woman who had mild COVID-19 (a few samples of this study predate the infection). Cell type and time point are not known. The sample comprised PBMCs or a T cell subset sorted from them (not recorded which).

The CDR3 loop reads CASRNRQGTTGELFF. CDR3 DNA: TGTGCCAGCAGAAACCGACAGGGGACCACCGGGGAGCTGTTTTTT. This rearrangement joins TRBV6-1 to TRBJ2-2; 8 bases map to TRBD1. The length of the CDR3 is 15 residues. The germline V gene encodes CDR1 MNHNS and CDR2 SASEGT. J gave up 4 bases and V 6 bases, and 7 bases lay outside the gene matches.